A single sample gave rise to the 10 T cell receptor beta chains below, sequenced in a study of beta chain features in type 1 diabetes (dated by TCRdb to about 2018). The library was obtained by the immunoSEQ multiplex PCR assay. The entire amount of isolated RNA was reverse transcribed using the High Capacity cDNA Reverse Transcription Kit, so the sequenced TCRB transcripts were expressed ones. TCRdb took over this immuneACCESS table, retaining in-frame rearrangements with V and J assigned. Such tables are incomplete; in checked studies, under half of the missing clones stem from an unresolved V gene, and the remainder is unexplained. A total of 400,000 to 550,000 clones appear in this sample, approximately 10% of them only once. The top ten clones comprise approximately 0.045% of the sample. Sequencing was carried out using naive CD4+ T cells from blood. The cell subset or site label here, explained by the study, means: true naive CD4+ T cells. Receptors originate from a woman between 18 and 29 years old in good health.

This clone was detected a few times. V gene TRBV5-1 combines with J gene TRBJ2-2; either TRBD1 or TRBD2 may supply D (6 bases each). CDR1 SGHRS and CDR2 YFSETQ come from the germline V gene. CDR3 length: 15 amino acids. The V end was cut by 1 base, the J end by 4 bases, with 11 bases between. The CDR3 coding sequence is TGCGCCAGCAGCTTGTCGGGGGCGATCACCGGGGAGCTGTTTTTT. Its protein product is CASSLSGAITGELFF.

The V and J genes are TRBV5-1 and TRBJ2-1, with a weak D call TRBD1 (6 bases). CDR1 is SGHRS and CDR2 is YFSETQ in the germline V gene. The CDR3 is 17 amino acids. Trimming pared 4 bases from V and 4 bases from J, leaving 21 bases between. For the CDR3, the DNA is TGCGCCAGCAGCCCTAAAGACCACGGGACAAGTTACAATGAGCAGTTCTTC. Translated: CASSPKDHGTSYNEQFF.

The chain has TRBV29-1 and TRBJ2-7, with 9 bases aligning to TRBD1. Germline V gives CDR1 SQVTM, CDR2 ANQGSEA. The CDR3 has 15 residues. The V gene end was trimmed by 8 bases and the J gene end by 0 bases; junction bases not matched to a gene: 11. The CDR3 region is CSPCAGTGFSYEQYF. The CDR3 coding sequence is TGCAGCCCATGCGCCGGGACAGGGTTCTCCTACGAGCAGTACTTC.

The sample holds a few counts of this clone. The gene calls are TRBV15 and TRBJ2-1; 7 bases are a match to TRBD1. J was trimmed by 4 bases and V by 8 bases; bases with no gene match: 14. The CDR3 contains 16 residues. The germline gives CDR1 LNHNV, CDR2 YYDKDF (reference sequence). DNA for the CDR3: TGTGCCACCGGGACAGACGACGGAACGTTTTACAATGAGCAGTTCTTC. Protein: CATGTDDGTFYNEQFF.

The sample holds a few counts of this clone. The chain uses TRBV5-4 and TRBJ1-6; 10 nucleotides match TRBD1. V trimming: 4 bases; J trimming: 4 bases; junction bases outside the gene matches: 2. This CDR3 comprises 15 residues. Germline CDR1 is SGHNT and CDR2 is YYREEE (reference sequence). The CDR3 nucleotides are TGTGCCAGCAGCCGGGGACAGGGGTATAATTCACCCCTCCACTTT. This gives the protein CASSRGQGYNSPLHF.

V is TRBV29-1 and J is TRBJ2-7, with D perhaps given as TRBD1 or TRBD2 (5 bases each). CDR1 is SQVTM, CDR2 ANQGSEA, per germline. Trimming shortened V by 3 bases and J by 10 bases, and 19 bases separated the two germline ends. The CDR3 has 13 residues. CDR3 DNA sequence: TGCAGCGTTGAGTCGGGCCTGGACTGGGGCCAGTACTTC. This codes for CSVESGLDWGQYF.

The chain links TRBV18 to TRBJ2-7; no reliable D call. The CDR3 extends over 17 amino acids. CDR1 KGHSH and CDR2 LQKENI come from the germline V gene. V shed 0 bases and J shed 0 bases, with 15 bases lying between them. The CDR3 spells CASSPPRQASSSYEQYF. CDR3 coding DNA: TGTGCCAGCTCACCACCGCGGCAGGCAAGTTCCTCCTACGAGCAGTACTTC.

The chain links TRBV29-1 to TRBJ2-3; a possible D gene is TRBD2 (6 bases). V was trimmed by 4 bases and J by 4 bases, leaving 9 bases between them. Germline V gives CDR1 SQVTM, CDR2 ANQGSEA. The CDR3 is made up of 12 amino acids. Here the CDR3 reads CSVGRGSDTQYF. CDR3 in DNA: TGCAGCGTTGGACGGGGGTCAGATACGCAGTATTTT.

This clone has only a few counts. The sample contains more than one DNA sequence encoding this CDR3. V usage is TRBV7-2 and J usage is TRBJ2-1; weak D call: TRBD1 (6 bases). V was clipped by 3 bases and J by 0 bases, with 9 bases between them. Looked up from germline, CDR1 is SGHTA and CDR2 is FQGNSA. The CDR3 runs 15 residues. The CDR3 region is CASSLRGSSYNEQFF. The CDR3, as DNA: TGTGCCAGCAGCTTGAGGGGGTCCTCCTACAATGAGCAGTTCTTC.

CDR3 nucleotide sequence: TGTGCCAGCAGCCCACTAAGCTCCTACGAGCAGTACGTC. It is translated as CASSPLSSYEQYV. J is TRBJ2-7 and V is TRBV28; D unclear. V lost 6 bases and J 0 bases, leaving 9 bases between the germline ends. This CDR3 is 13 amino acids long. Germline CDR1 reads MDHEN; CDR2 reads SYDVKM.